The clone carrying this T cell receptor beta chain was picked up a small number of times. Its specificity is not known. The sample comes from a study of shared clonotypes between healthy human individuals. Study-wide context: There were three CD4 naive, three CD4 memory, two CD8 naive and one CD8 memory plates per donor.

Only in-frame clones appear in the TCRdb table, and some are missing; sequencing was by immunoSEQ multiplex PCR. The sample lists under 600,000 clones, around 96% occurring once. Study results and limitations: Non-shared clonotypes were found to have lower generation probabilities than the clonotypes that were shared by all four of the sorted-subset donors.

This receptor was identified in a woman between 25 and 40 years old in good health. What was sequenced was naive CD4+ T cells sorted from blood. Documented subset: CD45RA+ positively selected.

The CDR3 coding sequence is TGTGCCAGCAGCTTCTCGGGCCTACGGGGAAAACTGTTTTTT. Translating it yields CASSFSGLRGKLFF. The chain carries TRBV11-2 and TRBJ1-4, with D hard to call. The germline gives CDR1 SGHAT, CDR2 FQNNGV. V gave up 3 bases and J gave up 10 bases, with 15 bases separating them. This CDR3 spans 14 amino acids.